Below, 20 T cell receptor beta chains from the same sample are listed, as sequenced in a study of shared clonotypes between healthy human individuals. TCRdb's copy holds only in-frame clones and misses some; the assay was immunoSEQ multiplex PCR. The sample lists some 1,100,000 clones; 75% to 85% were seen once. The specimen sequenced was memory CD4+ T cells from PBMCs. Subset in this sample: CD45RA-negative fraction. These receptors all stem from a young man in good health. Some clones in this sample may be carry-over from other donors' samples.

The chain couples TRBV19 to TRBJ2-2, with a weak D call TRBD2 (6 bases). Germline CDR1 is LNHDA and CDR2 is SQIVND (reference sequence). V was clipped by 7 bases and J by 7 bases, with 25 bases between them. The CDR3 runs to 17 residues. The CDR3, as DNA: TGTGCCAGTACCGTGGTGTGGGCCGGGGGTATGGACGGGGAGCTGTTTTTT. Translating gives CASTVVWAGGMDGELFF.

The CDR3 nucleotides are TGTGCCAGCAGCGTGGAAGGACCGAGGGTTTGGGAGCAGTTCTTC. It yields the protein CASSVEGPRVWEQFF. This sequence joins TRBV5-6 and TRBJ2-1, with D possibly TRBD2 on 5 matching bases. CDR3 length: 15 residues. Trimming stripped 4 bases from V and 10 bases from J, with 21 bases between. CDR1 SGHDT and CDR2 YYEEEE come from the germline V gene.

In the case of this clone: The same CDR3 also results from other DNA sequences found in this sample. The gene calls are TRBV29-1 and TRBJ2-7; the match to TRBD1 covers 11 bases. V trimming: 7 bases; J trimming: 4 bases; junction bases outside the gene matches: 6. Germline-derived CDR1 and CDR2 are SQVTM and ANQGSEA. The CDR3 is made up of 13 amino acids. In DNA, the CDR3 is TGCAGCGCCTCCGGGACAGGGGGTTACGAGCAGTACTTC. This translates into CSASGTGGYEQYF.

The V call is TRBV28, the J call TRBJ2-7; 8 bases fit TRBD2. The V and J ends lost 6 bases and 2 bases, in that order; junction bases with no gene match: 9. CDR1 and CDR2 from the germline V gene are MDHEN and SYDVKM. There are 15 residues in the CDR3. The CDR3 sequence: CASSPMSGGTYEQYF. Written as DNA, the CDR3 is TGTGCCAGCAGCCCTATGTCGGGAGGGACCTACGAGCAGTACTTC.

The V and J genes are TRBV7-6 and TRBJ1-5, with D unresolved. This CDR3 spans 14 amino acids. Germline CDR1 is SGHVS and CDR2 is FNYEAQ. The V end was cut by 1 base, the J end by 5 bases, with 9 bases between. CDR3 bases: TGTGCCAGCAGCTTAGAAGGGTTTGATCAGCCCCAGCATTTT. Protein: CASSLEGFDQPQHF.

The chain is built from TRBV25-1 and TRBJ2-5, with D uncertain. V lost 3 bases to trimming and J lost 1 base, with 6 bases between them. The germline V gene has CDR1 MGHDK and CDR2 SYGVNS. CDR3 length: 13 amino acids. The CDR3 region is CASSDSVQETQYF. The CDR3 nucleotides are TGTGCCAGCAGTGATTCGGTCCAAGAGACCCAGTACTTC.

The chain couples TRBV21-1 to TRBJ2-7; the table's D gene call, TRBD2, was not cross checked with the DNA. TRBV21-1 represents a pseudogene. The CDR3 runs 21 residues. CDR3 sequence (DNA): TGTGCCAGCAGCATAACCCCCAGGGACAGGGTACTAGCGGGCTCCTCCTACGAGCAGTACTTC. It codes for CASSITPRDRVLAGSSYEQYF.

J is TRBJ2-3 and V is TRBV7-3; D unresolved. Germline CDR1 and CDR2: SGHTA and FQGTGA. V was cut by 2 bases and J by 0 bases, with 12 bases left in between. The CDR3 is 16 amino acids. CDR3 in DNA: TGTGCCAGCAGCTTAGGCGCTCTTCTTAGCACAGATACGCAGTATTTT. Encoded protein: CASSLGALLSTDTQYF.

This rearrangement joins TRBV28 to TRBJ1-3; 8 bases map to TRBD1. With 7 bases clipped from V and 4 bases from J, the junction kept 3 bases outside the gene matches. Germline V gene lookup returns CDR1 MDHEN and CDR2 SYDVKM. The CDR3 has 13 amino acids. The CDR3 spells CASKTGDGNTIYF. The CDR3 coding sequence is TGTGCCAGCAAGACAGGGGACGGAAACACCATATATTTT.

The chain combines TRBV6-6 with TRBJ2-1; 10 bases are shared with TRBD2. This CDR3 has 15 amino acids. The V gene's germline CDR1 is MNHNY and CDR2 SVGAGI (reference sequence). The ends lost 2 bases at V and 2 bases at J; junction bases unmatched: 0. This chain's CDR3 is CASSYGTSAYNEQFF. For the CDR3, the DNA is TGTGCCAGCAGTTACGGGACTAGCGCCTACAATGAGCAGTTCTTC.

This sequence joins TRBV7-8 and TRBJ1-1, with a weak D call TRBD1 (6 bases). Deletions cut 5 bases from V and 5 bases from J, with 15 bases between. This CDR3 is built from 14 residues. Germline CDR1 reads SGHVS; CDR2 reads FQNEAQ. The CDR3 sequence is CASSPQGGGTEAFF. CDR3 bases: TGTGCCAGCAGCCCCCAGGGAGGGGGAACTGAAGCTTTCTTT.

The gene calls are TRBV28 and TRBJ2-2; D may be TRBD2 (6 bases). The CDR3 runs 19 residues. CDR1 and CDR2 from the germline V gene are MDHEN and SYDVKM. The ends were cut back, 6 bases at V and 1 base at J, with 24 bases in the middle. The CDR3 DNA is TGTGCCAGCAGCAGTCCTCCCGGGAGAAGGTGGCAGAACACCGGGGAGCTGTTTTTT. Translation: CASSSPPGRRWQNTGELFF.

The rearrangement joins TRBV4-3 to TRBJ2-7; 7 bases match TRBD1. The germline gives CDR1 LGHNA, CDR2 YSLEER. This CDR3 contains 14 residues. With V trimmed by 4 bases and J by 2 bases, 5 bases remained unmatched. Here the CDR3 DNA reads TGCGCCAGCAGCCTCGTGACAGGGACCTACGAGCAGTACTTC. Translation: CASSLVTGTYEQYF.

With regard to this clone: At the DNA level, this CDR3 is encoded by other sequences in the same sample as well. This sequence joins TRBV19 and TRBJ2-7; no definite D call. Trimming shortened V by 1 base and J by 0 bases, and 7 bases separated the two germline ends. The CDR3 sequence is 14 residues long. CDR1 is LNHDA, CDR2 SQIVND, per germline (reference sequence). This chain's CDR3 is CASSIGGSSYEQYF. The CDR3 DNA reads as TGTGCCAGTAGTATAGGCGGCAGCTCCTACGAGCAGTACTTC.

This chain uses TRBV27 with TRBJ2-7, with TRBD1 as a possible D gene (8 bases). This CDR3 is 17 amino acids long. CDR1 is MNHEY, CDR2 SMNVEV, per germline (reference sequence). V lost 3 bases to trimming and J lost 5 bases, with 23 bases between them. CDR3 coding DNA: TGTGCCAGCAGTTTGGGAAATGACAGGGGAGGGAGGGACGAGCAGTACTTC. It is translated as CASSLGNDRGGRDEQYF.

The CDR3 region is CATWGGFNTEAFF. The CDR3 DNA reads TGTGCCACCTGGGGAGGTTTCAACACTGAAGCTTTCTTT. The V and J genes are TRBV10-3 and TRBJ1-1; no firm D call. V was shortened by 10 bases and J by 2 bases, with 14 bases between the two germline ends. The V gene's germline CDR1 is ENHRY and CDR2 SYGVKD. CDR3 length: 13 residues.

The CDR3 DNA follows: TGTGCCAGTAGTTTCCAGAGCCGGGACTTTTACTCCTACGAGCAGTACTTC. Translation: CASSFQSRDFYSYEQYF. V and J are TRBV19 and TRBJ2-7, with D maybe TRBD2 (6 bases). V shed 5 bases and J shed 0 bases, with 20 bases lying between them. The germline V gene encodes CDR1 LNHDA and CDR2 SQIVND (reference sequence). The CDR3 loop spans 17 amino acids.

The rearrangement links TRBV5-6 to TRBJ1-2, with a tentative D call TRBD1 (5 bases). CDR1 and CDR2 from the germline V gene are SGHDT and YYEEEE. The V end lost 4 bases, the J end lost 5 bases, and 12 bases lay between the germline ends. This CDR3 contains 13 residues. CDR3 residues: CASSPGGPYGYTF. CDR3 bases: TGTGCCAGCAGCCCGGGGGGTCCGTATGGCTACACCTTC.

This chain links TRBV5-6 with TRBJ1-5; TRBD1 might be the D (5 bases). In germline, CDR1 is SGHDT, CDR2 YYEEEE. The CDR3 runs 13 residues. V was cut by 4 bases and J by 6 bases, with 11 bases left in between. For the CDR3, the DNA is TGTGCCAGCAGCCCCGGGGGGACTCAGCCCCAGCATTTT. Translated: CASSPGGTQPQHF.

This chain joins TRBV2 and TRBJ2-7; D perhaps matches TRBD1 (5 bases). From germline, CDR1 is SNHLY and CDR2 FYNNEI. V was shortened by 7 bases and J by 6 bases, with 13 bases between the two germline ends. The CDR3 is 12 amino acids. The CDR3 region is CASTLNRGEQYF. CDR3 DNA sequence: TGTGCCAGCACCCTGAATAGGGGCGAGCAGTACTTC.